These T cell receptor beta chains were read from a single sample in a study of blood T cell repertoires in COVID-19. Measured with immunoSEQ multiplex PCR; TCRdb has only the in-frame clones, and not every one. The sample shows 130,000 or so clones, around 88% of them seen only once. The sample comprised peripheral blood. The receptors derive from a woman in her forties or fifties who had recovered from COVID-19. CDR3s leave out the opening cysteine and the closing phenylalanine or tryptophan.

cdr3_length j_call v_call cdr3_aa
16 TRBJ2-6 TRBV29-1 SVNSPGGADSGANVLT
12 TRBJ1-1 TRBV7-9 ASSFGEGSTEAF
15 TRBJ2-2 TRBV7-3 ASSLTGSGGGTGELF
13 TRBJ1-6 TRBV30 AWSGVRGISIPLH
12 TRBJ2-3 TRBV24-1 ATTAGNSRDTQY
11 TRBJ2-3 TRBV30 AWNALRTDTQY
14 TRBJ1-1 TRBV4-1 ASSQALLSMNTEAF
12 TRBJ2-3 TRBV30 AWSVQGAKDTQY
14 TRBJ2-3 TRBV27 ASGSPQREITDTQY
16 TRBJ1-6 TRBV4-3 ASSQDSGGSSYNSPLH